The 27 T cell receptor beta chains listed next were all sequenced from one sample in a study of PD-1 blockade in classical Hodgkin lymphoma. Some clones are missing from TCRdb's copy, which holds only in-frame ones; the method was immunoSEQ multiplex PCR. The sample has under 15,000 clones; about four fifths are singletons. All patients relapsed after autologous stem cell transplantation, and brentuximab vedotin exposure varied. Specimen: peripheral blood mononuclear cells (PBMCs), collected at baseline. These receptors originate from a human donor with classical Hodgkin lymphoma.

This chain connects TRBV2 to TRBJ1-5; possibly TRBD1 for D (5 bases). The V end was cut by 11 bases, the J end by 4 bases, with 15 bases between. This CDR3 spans 13 amino acids. The germline gives CDR1 SNHLY, CDR2 FYNNEI. The DNA of the CDR3 is TGTGCCGGCTGGGACGGCAAGAATCAGCCCCAGCATTTT. Protein: CAGWDGKNQPQHF.

This clone was counted a single time. This chain uses TRBV7-8 with TRBJ1-6; 9 positions match TRBD1. Germline V gene sequence: CDR1 SGHVS, CDR2 FQNEAQ. This CDR3 spans 14 amino acids. With 6 bases clipped from V and 6 bases from J, the junction kept 3 bases outside the gene matches. For the CDR3, the DNA is TGTGCCAGCAGGCAGGACAGGGGTAATTCACCCCTCCACTTT. Its translation: CASRQDRGNSPLHF.

This chain connects TRBV18 to TRBJ2-7, with 7 bases aligning to TRBD2. This CDR3 contains 15 residues. Germline CDR1 reads KGHSH; CDR2 reads LQKENI. V was clipped by 3 bases and J by 3 bases; unmatched bases: 8. CDR3 nucleotide sequence: TGTGCCAGCTCACCGGGGGGAGCGGGACTCTACGAGCAGTACTTC. Protein sequence: CASSPGGAGLYEQYF.

This CDR3 is CASSKEGGAQNTQYF. The CDR3, as DNA: TGTGCCAGCAGTAAAGAGGGGGGAGCACAGAATACGCAGTATTTT. The chain combines TRBV25-1 with TRBJ2-3; tentatively, D is TRBD1 or TRBD2 (6 bases each). Trimming left V 5 bases short and J 7 bases short, with 19 bases between. The CDR3 totals 15 residues. The germline gives CDR1 MGHDK, CDR2 SYGVNS.

The CDR3 bases are TGTGCCAGCAGCTTAGTGCCTGGCAGTCCCTACGAGCAGTACTTC. Protein sequence: CASSLVPGSPYEQYF. The chain employs TRBV7-6 and TRBJ2-7; D unclear. Trimming removed 1 base at V and 2 bases at J, with 12 bases between. CDR3 length: 15 residues. Germline V gene data show CDR1 as SGHVS and CDR2 as FNYEAQ. Drawing the rest from reference TRBV7-6 and TRBJ2-7, the complete variable domain is GAGVSQSPRYKVTKRGQDVALRCDPISGHVSLYWYRQALGQGPEFLTYFNYEAQQDKSGLPNDRFSAERPEGSISTLTIQRTEQRDSAMYRCASSLVPGSPYEQYFGPGTRLTVT.

This clone was detected only a few times. The chain recombines TRBV30 with TRBJ1-1; 8 bases agree with TRBD1. V lost 4 bases to trimming and J lost 2 bases; unmatched junction nucleotides: 0. Germline loops: CDR1 GTSNPN, CDR2 SVGIG (reference sequence). The CDR3 is made up of 12 amino acids. CDR3 region: CAWTGGNTEAFF. In nucleotides, the CDR3 is TGTGCCTGGACAGGGGGCAACACTGAAGCTTTCTTT.

The rearrangement links TRBV5-1 to TRBJ2-5; D is unclear. Looked up from germline, CDR1 is SGHRS and CDR2 is YFSETQ. This CDR3 comprises 15 residues. V was trimmed by 1 base and J by 4 bases, leaving 14 bases between them. CDR3 in DNA: TGCGCCAGCAGCTTGAATAAAGTGGCAGGAGAGACCCAGTACTTC. Protein sequence: CASSLNKVAGETQYF.

The chain employs TRBV4-3 and TRBJ2-3; the match to TRBD2 covers 15 bases. Per the germline V gene, CDR1 is LGHNA and CDR2 is YSLEER. The CDR3 is 16 residues long. V dropped 3 bases and J dropped 6; count of bases not matched to a gene: 4. The CDR3: CASSHGTSGGWDTQYF. In DNA, the CDR3 is TGCGCCAGCAGCCATGGGACTAGCGGGGGGTGGGATACGCAGTATTTT.

V is TRBV27 and J is TRBJ1-4; the D is unclear. Germline CDR1 and CDR2: MNHEY and SMNVEV (reference sequence). The V end lost 3 bases, the J end lost 0 bases, and 2 bases lay between the germline ends. The CDR3 has 13 residues. The chain's CDR3 is CASSFTTNEKLFF. The CDR3 DNA is TGTGCCAGCAGTTTTACAACTAATGAAAAACTGTTTTTT. Looking up the rest from reference TRBV27 and TRBJ1-4 gives the full variable domain: EAQVTQNPRYLITVTGKKLTVTCSQNMNHEYMSWYRQDPGLGLRQIYYSMNVEVTDKGDVPEGYKVSRKEKRNFPLILESPSPNQTSLYFCASSFTTNEKLFFGSGTQLSVL.

The V gene is TRBV2, the J gene TRBJ2-5; 7 nucleotides align to TRBD1. The junction had 11 bases not matched to a gene; V was cut back by 11 bases and J by 5 bases. CDR3 length equals 13 residues. Germline V gives CDR1 SNHLY, CDR2 FYNNEI. CDR3 nucleotides: TGTGCCTCGTCAGAGGGGGCTGGGGAGACCCAGTACTTC. Encoded protein: CASSEGAGETQYF.

The chain is built from TRBV7-9 and TRBJ2-5, with TRBD1 matching over 7 bases. The CDR3 totals 15 residues. Germline V CDR1 and CDR2: SEHNR, FQNEAQ (reference sequence). The V segment lost 3 bases and the J segment 0 bases; nucleotides outside the gene matches: 4. In nucleotides, the CDR3 is TGTGCCAGCAGCTTCTACGGGACAGACCAAGAGACCCAGTACTTC. Residues: CASSFYGTDQETQYF.

The chain has TRBV5-5 and TRBJ2-2; 8 nucleotides agree with TRBD1. The ends lost 1 base at V and 3 bases at J; junction bases unmatched: 2. The CDR3 extends over 15 amino acids. Germline-derived CDR1 and CDR2 are SGHKS and YYEKEE (reference sequence). The CDR3: CASSLRTGYTGELFF. CDR3 DNA: TGTGCCAGCAGCTTGCGGACAGGGTACACCGGGGAGCTGTTTTTT.

This chain links TRBV29-1 with TRBJ1-2, with D possibly matching TRBD1 (5 bases). This CDR3 comprises 14 residues. The germline gives CDR1 SQVTM, CDR2 ANQGSEA. Trimming removed 4 bases from V and 5 bases from J, with 17 bases in between. The CDR3 DNA sequence: TGCAGCGTTGTAGGGGCAGAGGGAAATTATGGCTACACCTTC. Encoded protein: CSVVGAEGNYGYTF.

The rearrangement links TRBV15 to TRBJ1-4, with TRBD1 as a possible D gene (6 bases). Per germline, CDR1 LNHNV and CDR2 YYDKDF (reference sequence). With 0 bases removed from V and 12 bases from J, the gap between germline ends came to 11 bases. CDR3 length: 13 residues. CDR3 amino acids: CATSRDLTGELFF. The CDR3 nucleotides are TGTGCCACCAGCAGAGATTTGACAGGCGAACTGTTTTTT.

V usage is TRBV19 and J usage is TRBJ2-1; TRBD1 or TRBD2 may be the D gene (5 bases each). Trimming pared 3 bases from V and 4 bases from J, leaving 13 bases between. This CDR3 contains 15 residues. Germline CDR1 reads LNHDA; CDR2 reads SQIVND (reference sequence). This CDR3 reads CASSMGGGPYNEQFF. CDR3 in DNA: TGTGCCAGTAGTATGGGTGGGGGACCGTACAATGAGCAGTTCTTC.

The chain links TRBV5-1 to TRBJ1-1; 7 bases are shared with TRBD1. V lost 0 bases, J lost 10 bases, and 6 bases stayed unmatched. CDR3 length: 13 residues. CDR1 SGHRS and CDR2 YFSETQ come from the germline V gene. This CDR3 reads CASSLGQGVLAFF. CDR3 DNA: TGCGCCAGCAGCTTGGGACAGGGAGTCTTAGCTTTCTTT.

The rearrangement uses TRBV7-9 and TRBJ2-1; D possibly corresponds to TRBD2 (7 bases). This CDR3 comprises 14 residues. In germline, CDR1 is SEHNR, CDR2 FQNEAQ (reference sequence). V dropped 10 bases and J dropped 6 bases, with 19 bases sitting between them. Written as DNA, the CDR3 is TGTGCCACCCAACTTAGGGGGGGGCTCAATGAGCAGTTCTTC. Protein sequence: CATQLRGGLNEQFF.

CDR3 region: CASSRLDRSYSYEQYF. The CDR3 DNA reads as TGTGCCAGCAGCCGTCTGGACAGGAGTTACTCCTACGAGCAGTACTTC. The rearrangement uses TRBV5-5 and TRBJ2-5; TRBD1 matches at 7 bases. The DNA end is more similar to TRBJ2-7, so the J call may be wrong. The germline gives CDR1 SGHKS, CDR2 YYEKEE (reference sequence). This CDR3 region has 16 residues.

The V call is TRBV18, the J call TRBJ1-3; D not certain. The CDR3 has 18 amino acids. Trimming removed 4 bases at V and 2 bases at J, with 21 bases between. Germline values: CDR1 KGHSH, CDR2 LQKENI. CDR3 DNA sequence: TGTGCCAGCTCACTTACGATCGACCCACGCCGCCCTGGAAACACCATATATTTT. Encoded protein: CASSLTIDPRRPGNTIYF.

The chain combines TRBV7-9 with TRBJ2-7; tentatively, D is TRBD2 (6 bases). V was trimmed by 3 bases and J by 5 bases, leaving 17 bases between them. This CDR3 contains 15 residues. Germline assignment: CDR1 SEHNR and CDR2 FQNEAQ (reference sequence). CDR3 sequence reads: CASSFGGYLFHEQYF. In DNA form, the CDR3 reads TGTGCCAGCAGCTTCGGGGGATACCTTTTCCACGAGCAGTACTTC.

The table lists this clone with a count of one. The chain carries TRBV5-1 and TRBJ2-1; possibly TRBD2 for D (7 bases). The CDR3 covers 15 residues. Deletions cut 0 bases from V and 9 bases from J, with 16 bases between. The germline V gene encodes CDR1 SGHRS and CDR2 YFSETQ. The CDR3 spells CASSLVPHREGEQFF. The DNA of the CDR3 is TGCGCCAGCAGCTTGGTCCCCCACAGGGAGGGTGAGCAGTTCTTC.

The chain joins TRBV4-3 to TRBJ1-3, with D uncertain. The V gene's germline CDR1 is LGHNA and CDR2 YSLEER. The CDR3 has 15 amino acids. Trimming left V 0 bases short and J 8 bases short, with 14 bases between. CDR3 protein: CASSQDLRVSDTIYF. For the CDR3, the DNA is TGCGCCAGCAGCCAAGATTTACGGGTATCTGACACCATATATTTT.

The chain combines TRBV27 with TRBJ1-1, with D perhaps TRBD1 (5 bases). With 8 bases removed from V and 4 bases from J, the gap between germline ends came to 8 bases. The CDR3 runs to 11 residues. Germline loops: CDR1 MNHEY, CDR2 SMNVEV (reference sequence). The CDR3 nucleotides are TGTGCCAGCGGGGGGGGCACTGAAGCTTTCTTT. Its protein product is CASGGGTEAFF.

The rearrangement joins TRBV7-9 to TRBJ2-5; TRBD2 matches at 7 bases. The germline gives CDR1 SEHNR, CDR2 FQNEAQ (reference sequence). V gave up 6 bases and J gave up 3 bases; unmatched junction bases: 7. The CDR3 length is 14 residues. CDR3 bases: TGTGCCAGCAGTCTACGGGGGGATAAAGAGACCCAGTACTTC. Translating gives CASSLRGDKETQYF.

The chain links TRBV7-3 to TRBJ2-1, with a possible D match to TRBD2 (6 bases). Germline CDR1 is SGHTA and CDR2 is FQGTGA. The CDR3 runs 15 residues. Trimming pared 0 bases from V and 7 bases from J, leaving 13 bases between. CDR3 in amino acids: CASSLTGQGLNEQFF. The DNA of the CDR3 is TGTGCCAGCAGCTTAACGGGCCAGGGACTGAATGAGCAGTTCTTC.

The count of this clone is one. V is TRBV15 and J is TRBJ1-2; possible D gene TRBD1, 5 bases. The CDR3 consists of 19 residues. The ends were cut back, 0 bases at V and 1 base at J, with 21 bases in the middle. Germline values: CDR1 LNHNV, CDR2 YYDKDF (reference sequence). CDR3 sequence: CATSRDHGRVRAGNYGYTF. The DNA for the CDR3 is TGTGCCACCAGCAGAGATCACGGACGTGTCAGGGCTGGTAACTATGGCTACACCTTC. The entire variable domain, with the rest obtained from reference TRBV15 and TRBJ1-2, is as follows: DAMVIQNPRYQVTQFGKPVTLSCSQTLNHNVMYWYQQKSSQAPKLLFHYYDKDFNNEADTPDNFQSRRPNTSFCFLDIRSPGLGDTAMYLCATSRDHGRVRAGNYGYTFGSGTRLTVV.

CDR3 residues: CASSLQGNEKLFF. For the CDR3, the DNA is TGTGCCAGCAGCCTACAGGGGAATGAAAAACTGTTTTTT. The V gene is TRBV7-9, the J gene TRBJ1-4, with 7 bases lining up with TRBD1. Losses at the gene ends were 5 bases for V and 5 bases for J; bases not matched to a gene: 2. Germline V lookup: CDR1 SEHNR, CDR2 FQNEAQ (reference sequence). CDR3 length: 13 amino acids.